A selection of T cell receptor beta chains follows, all from one sample in a study of T cells in Graves' hyperthyroidism and ophthalmopathy. Via MiXCR, TCRdb re-called the multiplex PCR reads, giving one row per CDR3 protein. Of about 360,000 distinct CDR3 sequences in the sample, roughly 13% were seen once. Sequencing used blood. The source is a man aged 30 to 39 with Graves' hyperthyroidism that later progressed to Graves' ophthalmopathy. Each CDR3 is given with its conserved first and last residue. A D gene is named only where the DNA matches it firmly. Clone size, where shown, is once, few, many, or a class for clones that have expanded.

clone size	D gene	V gene	J gene	CDR3 DNA	CDR3 protein
.	.	TRBV4-1	TRBJ1-1	TGCGCCAGCAGCCAATGGGGGCCGGGCACTGAAGCTTTCTTT	CASSQWGPGTEAFF
few	.	TRBV28	TRBJ1-3	TGTGCCAGCAGCTCTACCGGGGGGATAAACACCATATATTTT	CASSSTGGINTIYF
.	.	TRBV12-5	TRBJ2-1	TGTGTTAGTGGCCCGGGGGGACAGGAGCACAATGAGCAGTTCTTC	CVSGPGGQEHNEQFF
few	.	TRBV11-2	TRBJ1-3	TGTGCCAGCAGCCTCCAGCAGGGTACTGGAAACACCATATATTTT	CASSLQQGTGNTIYF
.	TRBD1	TRBV6-2/TRBV6-3	TRBJ1-1	TGTGCCAGCAGTTACTGGACAGGGAACATGAACACTGAAGCTTTCTTT	CASSYWTGNMNTEAFF
many	.	TRBV7-2	TRBJ2-3	TGTGCCAGCAGCTTAATGGCGGGCGGGCGCACAGATACGCAGTATTTT	CASSLMAGGRTDTQYF
.	.	TRBV15	TRBJ1-3	TGTGCCACCAGCAGGAATCAGGGTCCTGGAAACACCATATATTTT	CATSRNQGPGNTIYF
.	TRBD1	TRBV5-1	TRBJ1-1	TGCGCCAGCAGCCGCAGAGGGACAGGGTCCGCGGCCACTGAAGCTTTCTTT	CASSRRGTGSAATEAFF
many	TRBD2	TRBV5-1	TRBJ2-1	TGCGCCAGCAGCTTGTTTAGCGGGGGACCCAATGAGCAGTTCTTC	CASSLFSGGPNEQFF
few	.	TRBV13	TRBJ2-7	TGTGCCAGCAGTTATTATGGGGGCCAGCAGTACTTC	CASSYYGGQQYF
few	TRBD1	TRBV18	TRBJ2-2	TGTGCCAGCTCACCCCCGGGACAGTACACCGGGGAGCTGTTTTTT	CASSPPGQYTGELFF
.	TRBD2	TRBV12-3/TRBV12-4	TRBJ2-7	TGTGCCAGCAGTGGCCAGACTAGCGGGGCCTCCTACGAGCAGTACTTC	CASSGQTSGASYEQYF
many	.	TRBV6-1	TRBJ1-1	TGTGCCAGCAGCCGGGACGTACAGAACACTGAAGCTTTCTTT	CASSRDVQNTEAFF
few	.	TRBV18	TRBJ2-5	TGTGCCAGCTCACCACGGGTCAAAGAGACCCAGTACTTC	CASSPRVKETQYF
few	TRBD1	TRBV28	TRBJ2-7	TGTGCCAGCAGTCCGGGACAGGCACCCTACGAGCAGTACTTC	CASSPGQAPYEQYF
few	.	TRBV7-8	TRBJ1-5	TGTGCCAGCTCGGGAGGAGGGGATAGCAATCAGCCCCAGCATTTT	CASSGGGDSNQPQHF